These 5 T cell receptor beta chains originate from one sample sequenced in a study of T-cell memory formation after mild COVID-19. TCRdb re-called the 5' RACE reads through MiXCR, storing one row per CDR3 protein. The sample has hundreds of thousands of distinct CDR3 sequences; roughly 20% are singletons. The sequenced sample consisted of PBMCs or a T cell subset sorted from them (not recorded which). These receptors were obtained from an adult woman who had mild COVID-19 (a few samples of this study predate the infection). Cell type and time point are not known.

The V call is TRBV6-5, the J call TRBJ1-6, with a possible D match to TRBD1 (5 bases). Germline V gene sequence: CDR1 MNHEY, CDR2 SVGAGI. CDR3 length: 15 residues. The V gene lost 0 bases and the J gene lost 4 bases, with 7 bases spanning the gap. The CDR3 DNA reads as TGTGCCAGCAGTTACTCGGGGGGGTATAATTCACCCCTCCACTTT. Translation gives CASSYSGGYNSPLHF.

This clonotype has just a few counts. The V and J genes are TRBV4-2 and TRBJ2-3, with 7 positions matching TRBD2. V was pared by 3 bases and J by 4 bases, with 7 bases of the junction left unmatched. The CDR3 is 15 amino acids. Germline V CDR1 and CDR2: LGHNA, YNFKEQ. CDR3 in DNA: TGTGCCAGCAGCCACCGGGGGGAGGGACCAGATACGCAGTATTTT. It is translated as CASSHRGEGPDTQYF.

The rearrangement uses TRBV25-1 and TRBJ2-2, with TRBD1 matching 8 bases. CDR3 length: 14 residues. CDR1 is MGHDK, CDR2 SYGVNS, per germline. V gave up 5 bases and J gave up 5 bases; unmatched junction bases: 4. CDR3 nucleotides: TGTGCCAGCAGTCATACAGGGGGTACCGGGGAGCTGTTTTTT. Translation: CASSHTGGTGELFF.

This rearrangement joins TRBV5-6 to TRBJ1-2; 7 nucleotides match TRBD1. The CDR3 runs to 13 residues. Looked up from germline, CDR1 is SGHDT and CDR2 is YYEEEE. With V trimmed by 0 bases and J by 6 bases, 2 bases remained unmatched. The CDR3 region is CASSLVQGDGYTF. CDR3 bases: TGTGCCAGCAGCTTGGTTCAGGGGGATGGCTACACCTTC.

CDR3 region: CASSPTTGLYSNQPQHF. The CDR3 bases are TGTGCCAGCAGCCCCACGACAGGGCTGTATAGCAATCAGCCCCAGCATTTT. V gene TRBV7-2 combines with J gene TRBJ1-5, with 7 bases lining up with TRBD1. With 5 bases clipped from V and 0 bases from J, the junction kept 10 bases outside the gene matches. Per germline, CDR1 SGHTA and CDR2 FQGNSA. The CDR3 covers 17 residues.